This T cell receptor beta chain was recovered during a study of blood T cell repertoires in COVID-19. Assay: immunoSEQ multiplex PCR; the TCRdb copy retains only in-frame clones and omits some. The data show approximately 380,000 clones, with approximately 81% seen just once and roughly 3.7% held by the top ten. The CDR3 loop spans 14 amino acids. CDR1 ENHRY and CDR2 SYGVKD come from the germline V gene. V dropped 0 bases and J dropped 3; count of bases not matched to a gene: 1. The TCR sequence derives from a woman aged 18-29 years with acute or convalescent COVID-19. The chain has TRBV10-3 and TRBJ1-1; 7 positions agree with TRBD1. Source material: peripheral blood. This CDR3 reads CAISESQGDTEAFF. CDR3 nucleotides: TGTGCCATCAGTGAGTCCCAGGGGGACACTGAAGCTTTCTTT.